These 10 T cell receptor beta chains share one sample of origin, sequenced in a study of beta chain features in type 1 diabetes. The whole isolated RNA underwent reverse transcription, so sequencing captured expressed TCRB transcripts. Libraries were prepared by immunoSEQ multiplex PCR; TCRdb keeps only in-frame clonotypes and omits some of them. This sample has roughly 330,000 clones; more than 9.5% occur once, and the top ten carry 0.015%. Sequenced material: naive CD4+ T cells from blood. The receptor set was obtained from a woman aged 25 to 39 in good health.

In this sample, this clone turned up a few times. The chain uses TRBV7-2 and TRBJ2-7, with D unclear. Trimming shortened V by 4 bases and J by 3 bases, and 13 bases separated the two germline ends. The germline V gene encodes CDR1 SGHTA and CDR2 FQGNSA. The CDR3 sequence is 14 residues long. The CDR3: CASSSVSRFYEQYF. CDR3 nucleotide sequence: TGTGCCAGCAGCTCAGTAAGCAGGTTCTACGAGCAGTACTTC.

The chain carries TRBV11-3 and TRBJ1-1; D might be TRBD1 (6 bases). Trimming left V 1 base short and J 10 bases short, with 10 bases between. The germline CDR1 and CDR2 sequences are SGHNT and YENEEA. This CDR3 spans 12 amino acids. CDR3 in DNA: TGTGCCAGCAGCTTAGCCAGGGGAAGAGCTTTCTTT. This gives the protein CASSLARGRAFF.

The CDR3 region has the DNA TGTGCCAGCTCACCAGGAGTGGACAATGAGCAGTTCTTC. Its translation: CASSPGVDNEQFF. The chain uses TRBV18 and TRBJ2-1; D gene uncertain. Per the germline V gene, CDR1 is KGHSH and CDR2 is LQKENI. The CDR3 has 13 amino acids. Trimming removed 2 bases at V and 5 bases at J, with 7 bases between.

This clone was seen more than once but under ten times. This rearrangement joins TRBV6-4 to TRBJ1-1, with TRBD1 as a possible D gene (5 bases). V was clipped by 6 bases and J by 0 bases, with 17 bases between them. CDR1 is MRHNA, CDR2 SNTAGT, per germline. CDR3 length: 16 residues. The CDR3: CASSRRQGLMNTEAFF. The CDR3 bases are TGTGCCAGCAGCCGCCGCCAGGGCTTAATGAACACTGAAGCTTTCTTT.

This clone was detected a few times. The chain employs TRBV4-3 and TRBJ2-7; 9 bases map to TRBD2. Trimming at V came to 1 base and at J to 0 bases, leaving 4 bases not matched to a gene. This CDR3 contains 16 residues. The V gene's germline CDR1 is LGHNA and CDR2 YSLEER. In DNA form, the CDR3 reads TGCGCCAGCAGCCAAGCGACTAGCGGAATCTCCTACGAGCAGTACTTC. Residues: CASSQATSGISYEQYF.

V is TRBV28 and J is TRBJ2-7, with no clear D. Germline-derived CDR1 and CDR2 are MDHEN and SYDVKM. The CDR3 sequence is 14 residues long. V was cut by 6 bases and J by 0 bases, with 12 bases left in between. The DNA for the CDR3 is TGTGCCAGCAGCCGTCCCGTCCTCTCCTACGAGCAGTACTTC. It codes for CASSRPVLSYEQYF. Filled out from reference TRBV28 and TRBJ2-7, the complete variable domain reads DVKVTQSSRYLVKRTGEKVFLECVQDMDHENMFWYRQDPGLGLRLIYFSYDVKMKEKGDIPEGYSVSREKKERFSLILESASTNQTSMYLCASSRPVLSYEQYFGPGTRLTVT.

In the case of this clone: Other DNA sequences in the sample encode the same CDR3. The chain recombines TRBV7-2 with TRBJ2-3; 8 bases map to TRBD2. Germline V gene lookup returns CDR1 SGHTA and CDR2 FQGNSA. The V and J ends lost 3 bases and 4 bases, in that order; junction bases with no gene match: 6. The CDR3 runs 15 residues. This CDR3 reads CASSLAGGRADTQYF. The CDR3 coding sequence is TGTGCCAGCAGCTTGGCGGGAGGCCGCGCAGATACGCAGTATTTT.

This clone appeared a few times. The rearrangement links TRBV7-2 to TRBJ1-2; a possible D gene is TRBD1 (5 bases). CDR1 is SGHTA, CDR2 FQGNSA, per germline. The CDR3 is 13 amino acids. Deletions cut 1 base from V and 7 bases from J, with 10 bases between. CDR3: CASSLGGLRGYTF. The CDR3 coding sequence is TGTGCCAGCAGCTTAGGGGGCCTGCGTGGCTACACCTTC.

The count of this clone is one. Here the CDR3 DNA reads TGTGCCATCAGTAAGCCGGGGACAGATACGCAGTATTTT. It is translated as CAISKPGTDTQYF. This rearrangement joins TRBV10-3 to TRBJ2-3, with D maybe TRBD2 (5 bases). V lost 5 bases to trimming and J lost 3 bases, with 9 bases between them. This CDR3 comprises 13 residues. Germline loops: CDR1 ENHRY, CDR2 SYGVKD.

Concerning this clone: At the DNA level, this CDR3 is encoded by other sequences in the same sample as well. The chain employs TRBV28 and TRBJ2-1, with TRBD2 matching 12 bases. Trimming removed 6 bases from V and 4 bases from J; junction bases left unmatched: 4. CDR1 is MDHEN, CDR2 SYDVKM, per germline. This CDR3 spans 15 amino acids. CDR3 DNA sequence: TGTGCCAGCAGCTCCGGACTAGCGGGATACAATGAGCAGTTCTTC. This codes for CASSSGLAGYNEQFF.